This T cell receptor (beta chain) was obtained from a study of T cell responses to AZD1222 COVID-19 vaccine (dated by TCRdb to the early 2020s). Some background on the complete study: AZD1222 recipients whose second dose came at about 4 weeks and those whose second dose came at about 12 weeks were combined into one group, since spike-specific TCR depth and breadth did not differ between the two schedules. TCR sequencing was performed for roughly 250 trial participants, of whom some 200 were given two doses of AZD1222 and some 26 were given two doses of MenACWY control vaccine. Trial participants were enrolled by age into 18-55, 56-69 and 70-plus year subgroups, with roughly 160, 29 and 62 TCR-sequenced participants respectively. What the research found in general, with its limitations: Nearly half of unique spike-specific TCRs reportedly recognized epitopes outside regions mutated in the B.1.351 and B.1.1.7 variants. A significant rise in spike-specific TCR breadth and depth was observed after two AZD1222 doses relative to day 0 and relative to MenACWY recipients. Vaccine-associated CD4 TCRs spanned the whole spike protein, with dominant responses in regions 160-218 and 743-854. Participants were mostly white British and included more females than males, and it was suggested by the authors that clonal diversity may have been underestimated. Because no day 14 peak-response samples were available, the repertoires could be characterized only after the peak T cell response. The 56-69-year group was small, and its depth increase did not reach significance, likely because of low power. Only five to seven AZD1222 recipients were SARS-CoV-2 seropositive at baseline, limiting conclusions about previously exposed vaccinees.

The germline V gene provides CDR1 KGHSH and CDR2 LQKENI. The V and J ends are trimmed by 4 bases and 1 base, leaving 7 bases between them. The CDR3, cysteine through phenylalanine, is 13 amino acids long. This entry keeps only the CDR3 DNA: 39 bases, framed from base 1. The CDR3 regions of human TCRbeta chains were analyzed by immunosequencing. The study's own analysis went as follows. TCRs in the repertoires were compared against a reference library of SARS-CoV-2-specific TCRs that had been generated with the MIRA antigen-specificity platform. Breadth was defined as the fraction of unique TCRs that were SARS-CoV-2-associated, and depth was defined as the fraction of total T cells that were SARS-CoV-2-associated. Using the MIRA data, each spike-specific TCR was mapped to the spike region that the TCR reacts to and placed in a CD4 or CD8 class. Log10-transformed breadth and depth values were compared by one-way ANOVA with Sidak's multiple comparisons tests. TCRdb re-hosts the immuneACCESS table, in-frame sequences only. Its copies lack some clones; in the studies checked, an unresolved V gene accounts for under half of them, and the cause for the rest is not known. V, J and clone size reflect that table, while D and trimming were determined from the DNA. The sample table holds 170,000 or so clones, of which roughly 87% were seen once. The ten largest account for about 2.8% of the sample.

As regards this clone: This clone's antigen is unknown. There are no base qualities to consult, and no much larger clone falls within one base.

This specimen's time point label, per the study, means: baseline before first vaccination. Samples from vaccinated people were obtained from the UK trials COV001 and COV002, which included a single-blind randomized controlled phase 2/3 trial of AZD1222 (ChAdOx1 nCoV-19) in healthy adults. For TCRbeta chain sequencing, PBMC samples from trial participants were taken at day 0 and at day 28 after the second dose. This TCR was sampled from an adult in good health. Rearrangement joined TRBV18 to TRBJ1-2; no D gene call is confident. Sequenced material: peripheral blood, taken on day 0 of AZD1222 vaccination. CDR3 sequence: CASSLGDNYGYTF. The DNA sequence is as follows: TGTGCCAGCTCACTGGGAGATAACTATGGCTACACCTTC.